This T cell receptor beta chain was recovered during a study of blood T cell repertoires in COVID-19. Assay used: immunoSEQ multiplex PCR; TCRdb lists only in-frame clones, some missing. The sample includes hundreds of thousands of clones, over 75% of them seen just once. The germline V gene has CDR1 MGHRA and CDR2 YSYEKL. Trimming removed 3 bases at V and 7 bases at J, with 4 bases between. The CDR3 loop spans 11 amino acids. This clonotype was sampled from a man in his fifties with active or convalescent COVID-19. The sample consisted of peripheral blood. The chain combines TRBV4-1 with TRBJ2-1; no definite D call. In nucleotides, the CDR3 is TGCGCCAGCAGCCATTATAATGAGCAGTTCTTC. The encoded protein is CASSHYNEQFF.